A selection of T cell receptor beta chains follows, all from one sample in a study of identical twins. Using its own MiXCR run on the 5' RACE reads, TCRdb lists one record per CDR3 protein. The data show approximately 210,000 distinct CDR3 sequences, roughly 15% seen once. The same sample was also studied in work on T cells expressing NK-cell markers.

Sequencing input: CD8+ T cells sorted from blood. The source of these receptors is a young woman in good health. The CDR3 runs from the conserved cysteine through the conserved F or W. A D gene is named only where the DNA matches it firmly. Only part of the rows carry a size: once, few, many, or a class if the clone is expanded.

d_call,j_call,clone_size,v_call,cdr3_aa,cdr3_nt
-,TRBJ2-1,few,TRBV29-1,CSVFSVGEQFF,TGCAGCGTTTTTAGCGTAGGGGAGCAGTTCTTC
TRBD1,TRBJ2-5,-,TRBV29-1,CSVEQGVQETQYF,TGCAGCGTTGAACAGGGGGTGCAAGAGACCCAGTACTTC
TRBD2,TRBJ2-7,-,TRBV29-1,CSVGTSGSGEQYF,TGCAGCGTTGGGACTAGCGGGAGCGGCGAGCAGTACTTC
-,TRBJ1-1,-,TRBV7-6,CAVRMTMNTEAFF,TGTGCCGTTAGGATGACTATGAACACTGAAGCTTTCTTT
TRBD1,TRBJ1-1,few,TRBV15,CATSRRGRLGTEAFF,TGTGCCACCAGCAGAAGGGGGCGGCTTGGCACTGAAGCTTTCTTT
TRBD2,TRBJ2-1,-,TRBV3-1,CASSHLAGSPDEQFF,TGTGCCAGCAGCCACCTAGCGGGATCTCCGGATGAGCAGTTCTTC
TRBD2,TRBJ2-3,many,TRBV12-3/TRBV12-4,CASSLIGRRNTQYF,TGTGCCAGCAGTCTTATCGGGAGGCGGAATACGCAGTATTTT
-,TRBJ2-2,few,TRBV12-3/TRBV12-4,CASSSPRSRNTGELFF,TGTGCCAGCAGTTCCCCTCGTAGTCGGAATACCGGGGAGCTGTTTTTT
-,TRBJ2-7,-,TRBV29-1,CSAENTGPGGYEQYF,TGCAGCGCCGAAAATACCGGACCCGGCGGCTACGAGCAGTACTTC
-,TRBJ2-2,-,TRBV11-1,CASTTPGQDTGELFF,TGTGCCAGCACCACCCCGGGACAAGACACCGGGGAGCTGTTTTTT
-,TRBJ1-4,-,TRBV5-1,CASSPGQLRMEKLFF,TGCGCCAGCAGCCCCGGACAGCTAAGGATGGAAAAACTGTTTTTT
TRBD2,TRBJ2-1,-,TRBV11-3,CASSFRRGDTEQFF,TGTGCCAGCAGCTTCAGGCGGGGGGACACAGAGCAGTTCTTC
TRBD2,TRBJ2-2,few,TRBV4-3,CASSHAAGLAGGQLFF,TGCGCCAGCAGCCATGCCGCCGGACTAGCGGGAGGACAGCTGTTTTTT
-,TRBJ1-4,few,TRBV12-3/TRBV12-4,CAIGTYGEKLFF,TGTGCCATCGGGACATACGGTGAAAAACTGTTTTTT
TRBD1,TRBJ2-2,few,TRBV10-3,CAIRPLSGQGAIGELFF,TGTGCCATCAGACCCTTATCTGGACAGGGGGCTATCGGGGAGCTGTTTTTT
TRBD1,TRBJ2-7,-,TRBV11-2,CASSSTGDHEQYF,TGTGCCAGCAGCTCTACAGGGGACCACGAGCAGTACTTC
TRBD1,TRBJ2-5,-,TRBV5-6,CASSLAAGGETQYF,TGTGCCAGCAGCTTGGCAGCAGGGGGCGAGACCCAGTACTTC
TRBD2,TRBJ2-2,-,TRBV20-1,CSARNSGGPENTGELFF,TGCAGTGCTAGAAATAGCGGGGGGCCAGAGAACACCGGGGAGCTGTTTTTT
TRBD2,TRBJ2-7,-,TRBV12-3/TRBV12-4,CASSFLAGAREQYF,TGTGCCAGCAGTTTTCTAGCGGGAGCGAGGGAGCAGTACTTC
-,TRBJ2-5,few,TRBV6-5,CASSYATGPLQETQYF,TGTGCCAGCAGTTACGCGACGGGGCCTCTGCAAGAGACCCAGTACTTC